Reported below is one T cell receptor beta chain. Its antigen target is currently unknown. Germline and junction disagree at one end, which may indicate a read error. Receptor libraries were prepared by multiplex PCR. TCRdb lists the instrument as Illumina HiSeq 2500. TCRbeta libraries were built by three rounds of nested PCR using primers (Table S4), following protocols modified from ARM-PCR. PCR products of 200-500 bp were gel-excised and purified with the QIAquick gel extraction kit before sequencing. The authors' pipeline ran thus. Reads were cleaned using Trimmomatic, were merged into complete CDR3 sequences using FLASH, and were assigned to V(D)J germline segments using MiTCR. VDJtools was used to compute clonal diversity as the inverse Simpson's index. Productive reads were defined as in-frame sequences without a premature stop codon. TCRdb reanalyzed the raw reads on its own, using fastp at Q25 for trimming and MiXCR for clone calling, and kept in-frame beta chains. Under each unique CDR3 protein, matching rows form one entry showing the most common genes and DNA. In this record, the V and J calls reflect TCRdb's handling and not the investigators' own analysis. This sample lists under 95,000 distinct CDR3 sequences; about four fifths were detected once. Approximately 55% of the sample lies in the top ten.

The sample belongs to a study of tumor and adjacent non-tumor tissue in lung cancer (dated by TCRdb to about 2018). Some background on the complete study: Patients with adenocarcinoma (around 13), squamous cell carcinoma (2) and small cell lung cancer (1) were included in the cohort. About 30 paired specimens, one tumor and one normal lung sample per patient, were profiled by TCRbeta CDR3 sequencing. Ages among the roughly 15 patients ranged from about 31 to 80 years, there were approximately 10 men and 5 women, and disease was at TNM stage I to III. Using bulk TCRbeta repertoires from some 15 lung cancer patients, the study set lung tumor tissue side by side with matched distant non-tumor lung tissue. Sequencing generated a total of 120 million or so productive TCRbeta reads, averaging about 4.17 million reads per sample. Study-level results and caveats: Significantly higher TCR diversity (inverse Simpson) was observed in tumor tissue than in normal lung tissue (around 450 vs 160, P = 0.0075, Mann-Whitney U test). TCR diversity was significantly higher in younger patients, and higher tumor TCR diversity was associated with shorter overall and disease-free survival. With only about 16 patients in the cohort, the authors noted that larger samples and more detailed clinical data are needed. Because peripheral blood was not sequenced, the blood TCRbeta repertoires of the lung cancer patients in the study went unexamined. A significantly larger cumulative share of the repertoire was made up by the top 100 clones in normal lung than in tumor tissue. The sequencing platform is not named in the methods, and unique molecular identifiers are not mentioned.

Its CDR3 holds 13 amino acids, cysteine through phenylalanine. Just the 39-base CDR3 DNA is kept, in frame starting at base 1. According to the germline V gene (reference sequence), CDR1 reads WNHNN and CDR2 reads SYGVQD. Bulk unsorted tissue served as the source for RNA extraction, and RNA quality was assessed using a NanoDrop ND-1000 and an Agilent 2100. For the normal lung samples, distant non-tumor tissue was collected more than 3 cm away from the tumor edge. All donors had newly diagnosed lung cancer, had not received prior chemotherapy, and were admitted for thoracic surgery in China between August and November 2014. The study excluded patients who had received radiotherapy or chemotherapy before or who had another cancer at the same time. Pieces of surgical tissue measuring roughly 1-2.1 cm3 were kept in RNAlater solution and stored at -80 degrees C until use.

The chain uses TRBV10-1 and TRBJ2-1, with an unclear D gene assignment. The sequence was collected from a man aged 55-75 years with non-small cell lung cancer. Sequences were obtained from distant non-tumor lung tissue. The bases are TGCGCCAGCGGGATAGGTGATTGGAATGAGCAGTTATTC. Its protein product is CASGIGDWNEQLF.